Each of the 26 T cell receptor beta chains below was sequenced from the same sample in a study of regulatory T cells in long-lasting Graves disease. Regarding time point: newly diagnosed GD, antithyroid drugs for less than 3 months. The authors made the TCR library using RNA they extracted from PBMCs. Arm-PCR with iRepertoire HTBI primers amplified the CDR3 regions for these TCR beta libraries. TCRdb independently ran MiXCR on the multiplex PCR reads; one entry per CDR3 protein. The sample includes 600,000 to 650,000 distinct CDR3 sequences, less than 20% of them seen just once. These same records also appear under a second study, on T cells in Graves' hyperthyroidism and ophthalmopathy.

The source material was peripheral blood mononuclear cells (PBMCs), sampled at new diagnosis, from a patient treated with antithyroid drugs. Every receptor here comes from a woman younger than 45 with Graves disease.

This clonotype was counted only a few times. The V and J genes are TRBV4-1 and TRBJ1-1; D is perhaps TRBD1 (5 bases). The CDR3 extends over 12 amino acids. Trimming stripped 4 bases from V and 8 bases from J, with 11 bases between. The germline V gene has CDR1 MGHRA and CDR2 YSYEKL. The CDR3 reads CASSRPTGEAFF. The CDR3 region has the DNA TGCGCCAGCAGCCGCCCAACAGGAGAAGCTTTCTTT.

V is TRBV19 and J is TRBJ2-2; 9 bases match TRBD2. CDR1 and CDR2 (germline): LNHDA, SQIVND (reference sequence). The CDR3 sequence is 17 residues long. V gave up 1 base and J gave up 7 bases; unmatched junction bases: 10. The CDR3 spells CASSIGRGRALGGELFF. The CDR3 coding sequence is TGTGCCAGTAGTATAGGCCGCGGGAGGGCCCTCGGCGGGGAGCTGTTTTTT.

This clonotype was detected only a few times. CDR3 sequence (DNA): TGTGCCAGCAGTTTTCCCCTAGTAGCGGGAGACGAGCAGTACTTC. Protein sequence: CASSFPLVAGDEQYF. The genes are TRBV28 and TRBJ2-7; 9 bases map to TRBD2. Germline V gene sequence: CDR1 MDHEN, CDR2 SYDVKM. The CDR3 runs 15 residues. Trimming removed 3 bases from V and 5 bases from J; junction bases left unmatched: 8.

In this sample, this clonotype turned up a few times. CDR3 sequence reads: CASSFTSDSSYEQYF. Written as DNA, the CDR3 is TGCGCCAGCAGCTTCACTAGCGATAGCTCCTACGAGCAGTACTTC. V is TRBV5-1 and J is TRBJ2-7; 7 bases align to TRBD2. Trimming removed 2 bases from V and 0 bases from J; junction bases left unmatched: 5. The germline gives CDR1 SGHRS, CDR2 YFSETQ. This CDR3 is built from 15 residues. Complete variable domain (other parts from reference TRBV5-1 and TRBJ2-7): KAGVTQTPRYLIKTRGQQVTLSCSPISGHRSVSWYQQTPGQGLQFLFEYFSETQRNKGNFPGRFSGRQFSNSRSEMNVSTLELGDSALYLCASSFTSDSSYEQYFGPGTRLTVT.

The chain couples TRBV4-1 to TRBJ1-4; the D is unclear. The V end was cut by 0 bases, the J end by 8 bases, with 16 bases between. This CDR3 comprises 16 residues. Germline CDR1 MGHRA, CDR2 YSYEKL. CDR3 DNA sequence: TGCGCCAGCAGCCAAGATGCGGGAGCGCCCGCGGAAAAACTGTTTTTT. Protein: CASSQDAGAPAEKLFF.

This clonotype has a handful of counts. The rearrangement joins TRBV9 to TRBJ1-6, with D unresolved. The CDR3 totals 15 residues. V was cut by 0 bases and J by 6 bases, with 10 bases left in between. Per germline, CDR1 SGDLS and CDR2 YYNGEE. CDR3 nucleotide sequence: TGTGCCAGCAGCGTAGAGGGCGGCAGTAATTCACCCCTCCACTTT. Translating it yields CASSVEGGSNSPLHF.

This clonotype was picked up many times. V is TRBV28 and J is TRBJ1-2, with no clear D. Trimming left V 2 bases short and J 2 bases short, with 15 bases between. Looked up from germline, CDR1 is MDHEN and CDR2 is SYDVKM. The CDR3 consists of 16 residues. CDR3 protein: CASSLSDSRRNYGYTF. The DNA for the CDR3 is TGTGCCAGCAGTTTAAGTGATTCGCGACGGAACTATGGCTACACCTTC.

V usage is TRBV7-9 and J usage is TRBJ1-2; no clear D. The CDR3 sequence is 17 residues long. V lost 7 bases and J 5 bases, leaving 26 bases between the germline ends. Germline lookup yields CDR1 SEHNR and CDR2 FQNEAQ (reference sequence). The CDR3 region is CASNEIPATGLIYGYTF. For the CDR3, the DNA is TGTGCCAGCAACGAAATCCCCGCCACCGGACTGATTTATGGCTACACCTTC.

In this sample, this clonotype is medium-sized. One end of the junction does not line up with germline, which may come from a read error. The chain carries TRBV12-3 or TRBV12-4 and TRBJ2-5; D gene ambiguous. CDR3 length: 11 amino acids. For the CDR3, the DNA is TGTGCCAGCAGCTTAGGGGAGACCCAGTACTTC. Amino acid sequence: CASSLGETQYF.

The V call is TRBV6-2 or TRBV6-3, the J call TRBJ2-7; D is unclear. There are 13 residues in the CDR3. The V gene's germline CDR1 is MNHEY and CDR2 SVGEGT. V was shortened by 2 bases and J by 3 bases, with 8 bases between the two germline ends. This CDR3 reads CASSYLTGYEQYF. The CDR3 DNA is TGTGCCAGCAGTTACCTGACCGGCTACGAGCAGTACTTC.

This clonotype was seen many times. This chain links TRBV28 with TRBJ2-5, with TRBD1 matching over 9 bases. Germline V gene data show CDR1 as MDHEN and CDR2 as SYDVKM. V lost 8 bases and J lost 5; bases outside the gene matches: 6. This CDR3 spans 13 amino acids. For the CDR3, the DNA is TGTGCCAGCCAACAGGGGGCGAAGGAGACCCAGTACTTC. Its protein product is CASQQGAKETQYF.

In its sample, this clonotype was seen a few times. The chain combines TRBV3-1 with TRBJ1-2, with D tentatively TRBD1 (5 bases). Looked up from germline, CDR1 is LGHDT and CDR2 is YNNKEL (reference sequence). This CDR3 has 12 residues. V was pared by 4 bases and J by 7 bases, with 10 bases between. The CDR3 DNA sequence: TGTGCCAGCAGCCGGGGCCCCGCTGGCTACACCTTC. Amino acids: CASSRGPAGYTF. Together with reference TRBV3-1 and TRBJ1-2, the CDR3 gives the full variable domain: DTAVSQTPKYLVTQMGNDKSIKCEQNLGHDTMYWYKQDSKKFLKIMFSYNNKELIINETVPNRFSPKSPDKAHLNLHINSLELGDSAVYFCASSRGPAGYTFGSGTRLTVV.

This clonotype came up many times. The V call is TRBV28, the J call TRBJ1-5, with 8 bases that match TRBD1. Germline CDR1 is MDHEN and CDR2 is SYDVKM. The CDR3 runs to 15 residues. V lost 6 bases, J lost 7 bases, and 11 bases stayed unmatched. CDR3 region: CASRLADRDGQPQHF. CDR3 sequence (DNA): TGTGCCAGCAGACTCGCGGACAGGGATGGCCAGCCCCAGCATTTT.

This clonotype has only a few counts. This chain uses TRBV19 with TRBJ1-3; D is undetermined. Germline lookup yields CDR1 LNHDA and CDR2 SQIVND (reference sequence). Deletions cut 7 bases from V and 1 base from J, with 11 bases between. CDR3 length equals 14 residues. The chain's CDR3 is CASTTPGSGNTIYF. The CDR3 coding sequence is TGTGCCAGTACCACCCCGGGGTCTGGAAACACCATATATTTT.

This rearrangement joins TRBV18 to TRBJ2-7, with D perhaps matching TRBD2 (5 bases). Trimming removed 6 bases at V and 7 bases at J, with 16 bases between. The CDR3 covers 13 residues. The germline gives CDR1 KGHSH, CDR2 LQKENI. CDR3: CASSSPGEKEQYF. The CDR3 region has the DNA TGTGCCAGCTCTTCACCCGGGGAAAAGGAGCAGTACTTC.

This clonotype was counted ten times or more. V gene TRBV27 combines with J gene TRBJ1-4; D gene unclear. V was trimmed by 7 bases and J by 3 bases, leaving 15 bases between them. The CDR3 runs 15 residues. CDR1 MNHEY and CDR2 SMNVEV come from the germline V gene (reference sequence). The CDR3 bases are TGTGCCAGCAAGGATGTCAACAGAGCTAATGAAAAACTGTTTTTT. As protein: CASKDVNRANEKLFF.

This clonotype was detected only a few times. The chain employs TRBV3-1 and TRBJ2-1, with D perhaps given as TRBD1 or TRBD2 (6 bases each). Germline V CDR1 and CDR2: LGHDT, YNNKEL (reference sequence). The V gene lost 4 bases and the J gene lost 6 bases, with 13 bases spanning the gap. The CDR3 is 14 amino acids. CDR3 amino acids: CASSPGATINEQFF. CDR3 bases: TGTGCCAGCAGCCCGGGGGCAACAATCAATGAGCAGTTCTTC.

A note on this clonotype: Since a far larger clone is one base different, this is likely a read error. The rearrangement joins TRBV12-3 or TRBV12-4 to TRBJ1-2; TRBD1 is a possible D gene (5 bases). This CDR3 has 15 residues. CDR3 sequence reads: CASSFGGEIFYGHTF. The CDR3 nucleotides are TGTGCCAGCAGTTTTGGGGGTGAGATCTTCTATGGCCACACCTTC.

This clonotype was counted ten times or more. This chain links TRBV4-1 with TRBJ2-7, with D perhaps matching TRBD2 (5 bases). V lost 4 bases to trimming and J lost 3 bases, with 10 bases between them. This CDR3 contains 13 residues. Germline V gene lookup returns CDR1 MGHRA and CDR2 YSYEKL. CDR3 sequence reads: CASSPLGNYEQYF. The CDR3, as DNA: TGCGCCAGCAGCCCACTAGGAAACTACGAGCAGTACTTC.

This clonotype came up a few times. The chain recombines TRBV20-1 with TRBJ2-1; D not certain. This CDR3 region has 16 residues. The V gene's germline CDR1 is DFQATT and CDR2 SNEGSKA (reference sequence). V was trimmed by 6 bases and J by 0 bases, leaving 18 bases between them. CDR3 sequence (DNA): TGCAGTGCCGATGAGTGGGTGGGGTACTCCTACAATGAGCAGTTCTTC. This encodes CSADEWVGYSYNEQFF.

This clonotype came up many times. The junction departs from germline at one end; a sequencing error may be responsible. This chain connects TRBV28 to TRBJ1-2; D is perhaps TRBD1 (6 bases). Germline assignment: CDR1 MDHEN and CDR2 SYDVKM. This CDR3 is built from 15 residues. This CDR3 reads CASRLSGARGYGYTF. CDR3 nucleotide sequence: TGTGCCAGCAGATTATCAGGGGCGCGGGGCTATGGCTACACCTTC.

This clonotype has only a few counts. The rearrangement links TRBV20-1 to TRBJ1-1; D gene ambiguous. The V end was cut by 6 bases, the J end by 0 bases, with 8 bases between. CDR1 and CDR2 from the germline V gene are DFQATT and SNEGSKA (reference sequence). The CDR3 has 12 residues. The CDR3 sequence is CSASGMNTEAFF. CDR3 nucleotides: TGCAGTGCCTCTGGGATGAACACTGAAGCTTTCTTT.

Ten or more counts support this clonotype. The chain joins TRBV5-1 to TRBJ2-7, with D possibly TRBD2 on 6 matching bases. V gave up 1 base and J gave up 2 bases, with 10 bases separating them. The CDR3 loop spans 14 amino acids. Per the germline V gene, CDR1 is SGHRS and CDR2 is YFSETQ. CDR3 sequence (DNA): TGCGCCAGCAGCTTGACTAGCAGCACCTACGAGCAGTACTTC. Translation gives CASSLTSSTYEQYF. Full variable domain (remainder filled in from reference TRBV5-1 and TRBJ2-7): KAGVTQTPRYLIKTRGQQVTLSCSPISGHRSVSWYQQTPGQGLQFLFEYFSETQRNKGNFPGRFSGRQFSNSRSEMNVSTLELGDSALYLCASSLTSSTYEQYFGPGTRLTVT.

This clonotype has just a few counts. This CDR3 is CASSGWGSADYGYTF. CDR3 nucleotides: TGTGCCAGCTCCGGGTGGGGCAGCGCGGACTATGGCTACACCTTC. The gene calls are TRBV27 and TRBJ1-2; D perhaps matches TRBD1 (5 bases). The germline V gene encodes CDR1 MNHEY and CDR2 SMNVEV (reference sequence). The V and J ends lost 8 bases and 3 bases respectively, with 19 bases between them. The CDR3 spans 15 residues.

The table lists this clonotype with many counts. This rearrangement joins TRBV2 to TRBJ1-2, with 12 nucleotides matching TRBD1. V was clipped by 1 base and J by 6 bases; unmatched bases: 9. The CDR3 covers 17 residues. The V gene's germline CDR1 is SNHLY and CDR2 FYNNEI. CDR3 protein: CASSEDRKGTGGDGYTF. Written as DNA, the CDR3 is TGTGCCAGCAGTGAAGATAGGAAGGGGACAGGGGGCGATGGCTACACCTTC.

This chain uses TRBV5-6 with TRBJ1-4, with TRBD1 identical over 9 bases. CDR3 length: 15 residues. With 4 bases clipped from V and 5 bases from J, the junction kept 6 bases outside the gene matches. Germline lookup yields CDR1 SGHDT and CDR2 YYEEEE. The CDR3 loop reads CASSPTGQGNEKLFF. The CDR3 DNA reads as TGTGCCAGCAGCCCGACGGGACAGGGAAATGAAAAACTGTTTTTT. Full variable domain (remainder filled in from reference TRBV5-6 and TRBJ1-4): DAGVTQSPTHLIKTRGQQVTLRCSPKSGHDTVSWYQQALGQGPQFIFQYYEEEERQRGNFPDRFSGHQFPNYSSELNVNALLLGDSALYLCASSPTGQGNEKLFFGSGTQLSVL.